This T cell receptor beta chain originates from a study of T cell changes during pregnancy in multiple sclerosis (dated by TCRdb to 2018 to 2020). A note on the overall study: Changes in the T cell repertoire over the course of pregnancy were examined in this study in women with multiple sclerosis.

To note about this clone: It lacks a known antigen. No per-base quality is available; no much larger clone lies one base away.

CDR3 length: 12 amino acids, cysteine to phenylalanine. The only DNA kept is the CDR3, 36 bases in frame from the first base. The germline V gene supplies CDR1 SQVTM and CDR2 ANQGSEA. V gives up 4 bases and J gives up 0 bases, and the segment between their germline ends measures 4 bases. Library construction relied on the immunoSEQ multiplex PCR assay. As stored in TCRdb, this immuneACCESS dataset retains in-frame rearrangements with V and J assigned. A fraction of the clones does not appear; measured against another copy, unresolved V genes explain less than half of the discrepancy, and the remainder lacks a known reason. The sample table contains about 20,000 clones; only one count was recorded for 88% of them. Together, the top ten hold under 9% of the sample.

The rearrangement combines TRBV29-1 with TRBJ1-3, with the identity of the D gene unclear. The source is a female donor in good health, enrolled as a control in a pregnancy study. The specimen was CD8+ T cells from peripheral blood mononuclear cells, collected in the third trimester of pregnancy. The CDR3 region reads CSVGVSGNTIYF. The DNA sequence follows: TGCAGCGTTGGAGTCTCTGGAAACACCATATATTTT.